This T cell receptor beta chain was found in a study of CD8 T cells in Susac syndrome. Sequencing targeted TCR beta in blood CD8+ and CD4+ T cells. Controls were healthy donors (matched for age and sex). In contrast to the negatively isolated CD8+ and CD4+ T cells, TEMRA cells were FACS-enriched. Of note for this clonotype: Because the CDR3's place on the DNA is in doubt, the DNA is left out and the CDR3 is given as listed by TCRdb.

The germline CDR1 and CDR2 sequences are SGHTA and FQGNSA. The CDR3 has 12 residues if both end residues are counted. RNA totalling about 0.5 to 1 ug underwent reverse transcription with random hexamers. TCRdb reprocessed the immunoSEQ multiplex PCR reads with MiXCR, giving one entry per CDR3 protein. The sample gives 150,000 to 200,000 distinct CDR3 sequences, 90% to 95% of which show up once; around 0.1% is in the top ten. This clonotype originated in a human donor in good health. The sequenced sample was CD4+ T cells from PBMCs. The chain employs TRBV7-2 and TRBJ1-6; TRBD1, as called in the table, went unchecked against the DNA. The CDR3 region is CASSFRGRPLHF.